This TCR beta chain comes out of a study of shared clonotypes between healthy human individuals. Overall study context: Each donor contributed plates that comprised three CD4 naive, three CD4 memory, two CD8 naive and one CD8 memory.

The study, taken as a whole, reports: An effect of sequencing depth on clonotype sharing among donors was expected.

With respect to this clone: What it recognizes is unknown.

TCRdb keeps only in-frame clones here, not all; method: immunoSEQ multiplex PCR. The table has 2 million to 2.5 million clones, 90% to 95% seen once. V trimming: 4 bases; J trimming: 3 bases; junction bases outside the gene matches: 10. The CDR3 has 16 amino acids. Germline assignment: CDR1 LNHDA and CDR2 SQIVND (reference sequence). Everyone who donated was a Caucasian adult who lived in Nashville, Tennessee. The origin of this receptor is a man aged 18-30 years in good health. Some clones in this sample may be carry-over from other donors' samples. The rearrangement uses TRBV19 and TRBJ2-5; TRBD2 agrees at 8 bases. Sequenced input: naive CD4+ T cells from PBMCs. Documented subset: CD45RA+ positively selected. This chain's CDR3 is CASSTPTGRGEETQYF. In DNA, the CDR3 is TGTGCCAGTAGTACCCCCACCGGGAGGGGGGAAGAGACCCAGTACTTC. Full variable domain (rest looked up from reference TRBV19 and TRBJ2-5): DGGITQSPKYLFRKEGQNVTLSCEQNLNHDAMYWYRQDPGQGLRLIYYSQIVNDFQKGDIAEGYSVSREKKESFPLTVTSAQKNPTAFYLCASSTPTGRGEETQYFGPGTRLLVL.